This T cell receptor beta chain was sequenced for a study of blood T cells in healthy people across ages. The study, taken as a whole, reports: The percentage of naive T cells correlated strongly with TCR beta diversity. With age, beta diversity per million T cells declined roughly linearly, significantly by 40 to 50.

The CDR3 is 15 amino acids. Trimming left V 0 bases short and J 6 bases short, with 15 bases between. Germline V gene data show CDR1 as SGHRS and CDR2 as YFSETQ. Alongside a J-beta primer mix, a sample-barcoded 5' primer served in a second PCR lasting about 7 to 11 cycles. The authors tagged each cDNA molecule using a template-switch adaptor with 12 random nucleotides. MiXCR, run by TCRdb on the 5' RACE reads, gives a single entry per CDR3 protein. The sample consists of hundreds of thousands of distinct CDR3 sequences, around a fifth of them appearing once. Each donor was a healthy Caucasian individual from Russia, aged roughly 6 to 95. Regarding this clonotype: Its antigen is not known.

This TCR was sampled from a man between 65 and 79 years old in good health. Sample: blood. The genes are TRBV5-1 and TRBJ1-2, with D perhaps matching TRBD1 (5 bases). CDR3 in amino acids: CASSLAAGRADGYTF. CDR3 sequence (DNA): TGCGCCAGCAGCTTGGCCGCCGGCAGGGCGGATGGCTACACCTTC.